This TCR beta chain was found in a study of T cells in Graves' hyperthyroidism and ophthalmopathy. The authors took PBMCs from 7.5 to 10 ml fresh peripheral blood. Amplification of TCR beta CDR3 regions was performed using RNA transcripts as template. The TCR CDR3 was amplified in a first-round RT-PCR using the HTBI primer set. TCRdb called the multiplex PCR reads again in MiXCR, with one record for every CDR3 protein. The sample has about 710,000 distinct CDR3 sequences, 16% seen once. With 0 bases removed from V and 3 bases from J, the gap between germline ends came to 9 bases. The CDR3 covers 14 residues. Germline CDR1 and CDR2: LNHNV and YYDKDF (reference sequence).

The sequence derives from a man aged 18 to 30 with Graves' hyperthyroidism. The specimen was blood. The V call is TRBV15, the J call TRBJ2-7; the D is unclear. CDR3 amino acids: CATSRDLAVYEQYF. The CDR3 DNA reads TGTGCCACCAGCAGAGATCTTGCAGTCTACGAGCAGTACTTC.